The rows below give T cell receptor beta chains drawn from one sample of a study of OX40 agonist ivuxolimab in advanced cancers. Clones were sequenced by immunoSEQ multiplex PCR, and TCRdb holds only the in-frame ones, with some missing. The table records 40,000 to 45,000 clones, 85% to 90% of them present only once. The sequenced sample was CD4+ or CD8+ T cells sorted from blood, obtained in a trial of the OX40 agonist ivuxolimab. The receptors originated from an adult with an advanced solid tumor such as melanoma, head and neck, liver or kidney cancer. The CDR3 runs from the conserved cysteine through the conserved F or W. The order of the fields is D gene, V gene, J gene, clone size, CDR3 protein, CDR3 DNA. D genes are given only for firm matches. Clone size, where shown, is once, few, many, or a class for clones that have expanded.

-	TRBV27	TRBJ1-1	-	CASSLHGGAEAFF	TGTGCCAGCAGTCTACACGGGGGCGCTGAAGCTTTCTTT
-	TRBV5-1	TRBJ2-3	-	CATQGGTDTQYF	TGCGCCACCCAGGGTGGCACAGATACGCAGTATTTT
-	TRBV15	TRBJ1-2	-	CATSRDLTRAYGYTF	TGTGCCACCAGCAGAGATCTTACCCGAGCCTATGGCTACACCTTC
-	TRBV9	TRBJ2-7	-	CASSVEATYEQYF	TGTGCCAGCAGCGTAGAAGCCACCTACGAGCAGTACTTC
-	TRBV28	TRBJ2-5	-	CASSSGEQGTEPQYF	TGTGCCAGCAGTTCGGGGGAACAGGGGACGGAGCCCCAGTACTTC
-	TRBV9	TRBJ2-2	-	CASSVGGATGELFF	TGTGCCAGCAGCGTAGGGGGGGCCACCGGGGAGCTGTTTTTT
TRBD2	TRBV7-6	TRBJ2-3	once	CASSLATLPLGGRYTDTQYF	TGTGCCAGCAGCTTAGCTACCCTTCCATTGGGGGGGAGATACACAGATACGCAGTATTTT
-	TRBV6-5	TRBJ1-2	-	CASSPGNYGYTF	TGTGCCAGCAGTCCCGGGAACTATGGCTACACCTTC
-	TRBV4-1	TRBJ1-6	-	CASSQVGVDDSPLHF	TGCGCCAGCAGCCAAGTTGGGGTGGATGATTCACCCCTCCACTTT
-	TRBV5-4	TRBJ2-7	-	CASSLTPSYEQYF	TGTGCCAGCAGCTTGACACCAAGCTACGAGCAGTACTTC
-	TRBV6-5	TRBJ1-2	-	CASSYRGQPEGYTF	TGTGCCAGCAGTTACCGAGGGCAGCCGGAGGGCTACACCTTC
-	TRBV28	TRBJ2-7	-	CASSFRLADEQYF	TGTGCCAGCAGTTTTCGTCTCGCGGACGAGCAGTACTTC
TRBD1	TRBV6-5	TRBJ1-4	-	CASRLTGAGGGKLFF	TGTGCCAGCAGGCTTACAGGGGCCGGAGGCGGAAAACTGTTTTTT
-	TRBV18	TRBJ1-4	-	CASSPPIRSPNEKLFF	TGTGCCAGCTCACCACCGATCAGGAGCCCAAATGAAAAACTGTTTTTT
-	TRBV14	TRBJ1-1	-	CASSHIDGLNTEAFF	TGTGCCAGCAGCCATATAGACGGTTTGAACACTGAAGCTTTCTTT
-	TRBV4-2	TRBJ2-7	-	CASSQEADGDYEQYF	TGTGCCAGCAGCCAAGAGGCGGACGGAGACTACGAGCAGTACTTC
TRBD1	TRBV29-1	TRBJ2-2	-	CSVKGADTGELFF	TGCAGCGTTAAGGGGGCGGACACCGGGGAGCTGTTTTTT
-	TRBV7-9	TRBJ2-7	once	CASSPQETSYEQYF	TGTGCCAGCAGCCCACAGGAAACATCCTACGAGCAGTACTTC
-	TRBV5-4	TRBJ2-1	-	CASSLDSEQFF	TGTGCCAGCAGCTTGGACTCTGAGCAGTTCTTC
-	TRBV27	TRBJ2-7	-	CASSPPGGGINEQYF	TGTGCCAGCAGTCCACCCGGAGGGGGTATCAACGAGCAGTACTTC
-	TRBV28	TRBJ1-5	-	CASSSTQGDQPQHF	TGTGCCAGCAGTTCAACACAGGGCGATCAGCCCCAGCATTTT
-	TRBV2	TRBJ1-2	many	CASSVGDGGYTF	TGTGCCAGCAGTGTAGGAGACGGTGGCTACACCTTC
TRBD2	TRBV7-9	TRBJ2-3	-	CASSFKRGLTDTQYF	TGTGCCAGCAGCTTTAAGCGGGGCCTCACAGATACGCAGTATTTT
-	TRBV14	TRBJ2-5	-	CASSQDLGYQETQYF	TGTGCCAGCAGCCAAGATTTGGGGTACCAAGAGACCCAGTACTTC
TRBD1	TRBV11-2	TRBJ1-5	-	CASSYLPRQGGNQPQHF	TGTGCCAGCAGCTATCTCCCGAGACAGGGGGGCAATCAGCCCCAGCATTTT
-	TRBV6-5	TRBJ2-5	-	CASSYGREETQYF	TGTGCCAGCAGTTACGGCAGGGAGGAGACCCAGTACTTC
TRBD1	TRBV4-3	TRBJ2-1	-	CASSDKGTGGNEQFF	TGCGCCAGCAGCGACAAGGGGACAGGGGGCAATGAGCAGTTCTTC
TRBD1	TRBV7-7	TRBJ2-1	-	CASSPGGTHVNEQFF	TGTGCCAGCAGCCCAGGGGGAACACACGTCAATGAGCAGTTCTTC
TRBD1	TRBV6-1	TRBJ2-1	many	CASSEFGTGTNEQFF	TGTGCCAGCAGTGAATTTGGGACAGGGACCAATGAGCAGTTCTTC
-	TRBV18	TRBJ2-7	-	CASSPEGGYEQYF	TGTGCCAGCTCACCCGAGGGGGGTTACGAGCAGTACTTC
TRBD1	TRBV28	TRBJ1-1	once	CASSLGQGGTEAFF	TGTGCCAGCAGTTTGGGACAGGGGGGCACTGAAGCTTTCTTT
-	TRBV7-9	TRBJ1-1	-	CASSLGLRTEAFF	TGTGCCAGCAGCTTAGGCTTACGGACTGAAGCTTTCTTT
-	TRBV6-5	TRBJ2-5	-	CASSYVGSQETQYF	TGTGCCAGCAGTTACGTGGGCAGCCAAGAGACCCAGTACTTC
TRBD1	TRBV9	TRBJ1-5	-	CASSARDRNQPQHF	TGTGCCAGCAGCGCCCGGGACAGGAATCAGCCCCAGCATTTT
TRBD2	TRBV12-5	TRBJ2-5	-	CASGQSGGETQYF	TGTGCTAGTGGCCAGTCCGGGGGGGAGACCCAGTACTTC
TRBD1	TRBV5-5	TRBJ1-3	-	CASSLGTGAGNTIYF	TGTGCCAGCAGCTTAGGAACAGGGGCTGGAAACACCATATATTTT
-	TRBV30	TRBJ2-3	-	CAWGTVGDTQYF	TGTGCCTGGGGTACAGTGGGAGATACGCAGTATTTT
-	TRBV6-5	TRBJ1-1	few	CASRTGLTEAFF	TGTGCCAGCAGAACAGGGTTGACTGAAGCTTTCTTT
-	TRBV5-5	TRBJ1-1	-	CASSLGLGTEAFF	TGTGCCAGCAGCTTGGGCCTGGGGACTGAAGCTTTCTTT
-	TRBV7-9	TRBJ1-1	once	CASSSGADTEAFF	TGTGCCAGCAGCTCGGGAGCGGACACTGAAGCTTTCTTT
TRBD1	TRBV12-5	TRBJ2-1	-	CASGSKGTGMLDEQFF	TGTGCTAGTGGAAGCAAGGGGACAGGGATGCTTGATGAGCAGTTCTTC
-	TRBV28	TRBJ1-5	-	CASSYEGNQPQHF	TGTGCCAGCAGTTACGAGGGCAATCAGCCCCAGCATTTT
-	TRBV5-1	TRBJ2-2	-	CASTSGTVGGELFF	TGCGCCAGCACTTCCGGAACCGTAGGCGGGGAGCTGTTTTTT
TRBD1	TRBV19	TRBJ1-2	-	CASSWTGVNYGYTF	TGTGCCAGTAGTTGGACAGGGGTAAACTATGGCTACACCTTC
TRBD1	TRBV11-2	TRBJ1-2	-	CAAGQGDGYTF	TGTGCAGCCGGACAGGGGGATGGCTACACCTTC
-	TRBV7-3	TRBJ2-1	-	CASSLTGDYNEQFF	TGTGCCAGCAGCTTAACCGGGGACTACAATGAGCAGTTCTTC
TRBD1	TRBV4-3	TRBJ2-3	-	CASSQGQGSDTQYF	TGCGCCAGCAGCCAGGGACAGGGTTCAGATACGCAGTATTTT
TRBD1	TRBV19	TRBJ1-6	-	CASRDRDNSPLHF	TGTGCCAGTAGGGACAGGGATAATTCACCCCTCCACTTT
-	TRBV14	TRBJ1-5	-	CASSTGNQPQHF	TGTGCCAGCAGCACAGGGAATCAGCCCCAGCATTTT
-	TRBV7-9	TRBJ1-2	-	CASSLATDFNYGYTF	TGTGCCAGCAGCTTAGCCACGGACTTCAACTATGGCTACACCTTC
-	TRBV6-5	TRBJ1-2	-	CASSGDRGGNYGYTF	TGTGCCAGCAGTGGCGACCGGGGGGGGAACTATGGCTACACCTTC
-	TRBV9	TRBJ2-1	-	CASSVARGGEQFF	TGTGCCAGCAGCGTAGCCAGGGGTGGTGAGCAGTTCTTC
TRBD1	TRBV28	TRBJ1-6	-	CASSSGTGSSYNSPLHF	TGTGCCAGCAGTTCCGGGACAGGGAGCTCCTATAATTCACCCCTCCACTTT
-	TRBV11-2	TRBJ1-1	-	CASSSAWGVTEAFF	TGTGCCAGCAGTTCGGCGTGGGGGGTGACTGAAGCTTTCTTT